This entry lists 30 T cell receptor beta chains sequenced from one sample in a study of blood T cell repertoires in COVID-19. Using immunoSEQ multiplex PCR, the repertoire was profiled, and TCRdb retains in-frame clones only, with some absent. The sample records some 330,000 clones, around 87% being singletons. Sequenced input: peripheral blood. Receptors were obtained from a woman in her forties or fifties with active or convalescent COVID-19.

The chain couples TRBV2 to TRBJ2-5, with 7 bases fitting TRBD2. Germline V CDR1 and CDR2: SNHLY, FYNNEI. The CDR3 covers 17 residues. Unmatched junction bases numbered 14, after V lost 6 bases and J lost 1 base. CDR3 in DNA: TGTGCCAGCAGCGAAACACCCCCGGGGAGGGGCCAAGAGACCCAGTACTTC. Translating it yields CASSETPPGRGQETQYF.

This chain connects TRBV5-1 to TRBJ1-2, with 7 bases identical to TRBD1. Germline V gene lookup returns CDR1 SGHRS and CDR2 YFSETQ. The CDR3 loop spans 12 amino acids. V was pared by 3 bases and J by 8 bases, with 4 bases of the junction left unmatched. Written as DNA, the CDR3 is TGCGCCAGCAGCTCCCAAGGGGGCGGCTACACCTTC. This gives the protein CASSSQGGGYTF.

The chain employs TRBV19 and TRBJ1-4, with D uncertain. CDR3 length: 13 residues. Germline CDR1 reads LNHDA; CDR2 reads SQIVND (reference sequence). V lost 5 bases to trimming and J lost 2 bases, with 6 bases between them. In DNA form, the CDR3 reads TGTGCCAGTAGTCGGGAGACTAATGAAAAACTGTTTTTT. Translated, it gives CASSRETNEKLFF.

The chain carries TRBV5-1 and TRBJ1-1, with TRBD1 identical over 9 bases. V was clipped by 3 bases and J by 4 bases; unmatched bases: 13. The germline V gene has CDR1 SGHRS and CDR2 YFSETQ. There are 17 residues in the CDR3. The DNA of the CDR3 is TGCGCCAGCAGCTACATAGACACAGGGGGCTATATCACTGAAGCTTTCTTT. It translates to CASSYIDTGGYITEAFF. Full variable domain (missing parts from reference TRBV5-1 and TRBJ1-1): KAGVTQTPRYLIKTRGQQVTLSCSPISGHRSVSWYQQTPGQGLQFLFEYFSETQRNKGNFPGRFSGRQFSNSRSEMNVSTLELGDSALYLCASSYIDTGGYITEAFFGQGTRLTVV.

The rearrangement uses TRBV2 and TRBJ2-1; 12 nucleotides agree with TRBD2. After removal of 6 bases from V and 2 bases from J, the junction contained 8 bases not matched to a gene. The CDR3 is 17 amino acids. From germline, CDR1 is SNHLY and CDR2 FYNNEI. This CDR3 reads CASRRTSGNWAYNEQFF. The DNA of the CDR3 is TGTGCCAGCAGGCGGACTAGCGGGAATTGGGCCTACAATGAGCAGTTCTTC.

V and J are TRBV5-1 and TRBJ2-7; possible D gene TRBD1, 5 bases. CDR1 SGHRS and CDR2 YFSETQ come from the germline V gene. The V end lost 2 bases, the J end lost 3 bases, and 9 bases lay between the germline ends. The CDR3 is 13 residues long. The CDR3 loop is CASSFGQDYEQYF. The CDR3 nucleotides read TGCGCCAGCAGCTTCGGACAAGACTACGAGCAGTACTTC. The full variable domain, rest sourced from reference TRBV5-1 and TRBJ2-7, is KAGVTQTPRYLIKTRGQQVTLSCSPISGHRSVSWYQQTPGQGLQFLFEYFSETQRNKGNFPGRFSGRQFSNSRSEMNVSTLELGDSALYLCASSFGQDYEQYFGPGTRLTVT.

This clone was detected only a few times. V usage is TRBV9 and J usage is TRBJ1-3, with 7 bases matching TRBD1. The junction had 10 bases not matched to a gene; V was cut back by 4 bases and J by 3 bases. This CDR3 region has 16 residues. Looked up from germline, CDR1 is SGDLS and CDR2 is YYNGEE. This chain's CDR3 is CASSPPGGLYGNTIYF. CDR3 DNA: TGTGCCAGCAGCCCACCAGGGGGTTTGTATGGAAACACCATATATTTT. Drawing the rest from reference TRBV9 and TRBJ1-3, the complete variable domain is DSGVTQTPKHLITATGQRVTLRCSPRSGDLSVYWYQQSLDQGLQFLIQYYNGEERAKGNILERFSAQQFPDLHSELNLSSLELGDSALYFCASSPPGGLYGNTIYFGEGSWLTVV.

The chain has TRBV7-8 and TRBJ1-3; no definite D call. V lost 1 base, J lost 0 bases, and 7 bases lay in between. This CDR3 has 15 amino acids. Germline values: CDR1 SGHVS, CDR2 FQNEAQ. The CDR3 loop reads CASSLGGYSGNTIYF. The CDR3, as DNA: TGTGCCAGCAGCTTAGGCGGATACTCTGGAAACACCATATATTTT.

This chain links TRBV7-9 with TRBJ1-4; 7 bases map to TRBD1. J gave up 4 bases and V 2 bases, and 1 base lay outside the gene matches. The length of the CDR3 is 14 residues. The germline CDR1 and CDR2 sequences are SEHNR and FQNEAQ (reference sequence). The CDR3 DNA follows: TGTGCCAGCAGCTTAACAGGGGTTAATGAAAAACTGTTTTTT. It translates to CASSLTGVNEKLFF. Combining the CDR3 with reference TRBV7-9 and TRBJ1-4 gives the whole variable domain DTGVSQNPRHKITKRGQNVTFRCDPISEHNRLYWYRQTLGQGPEFLTYFQNEAQLEKSRLLSDRFSAERPKGSFSTLEIQRTEQGDSAMYLCASSLTGVNEKLFFGSGTQLSVL.

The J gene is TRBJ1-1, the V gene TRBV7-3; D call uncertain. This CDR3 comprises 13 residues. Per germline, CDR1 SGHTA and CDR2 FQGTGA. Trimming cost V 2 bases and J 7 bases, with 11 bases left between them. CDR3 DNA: TGTGCCAGCAGCTTAGGCGGCGGTTTTGAAGCTTTCTTT. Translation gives CASSLGGGFEAFF.

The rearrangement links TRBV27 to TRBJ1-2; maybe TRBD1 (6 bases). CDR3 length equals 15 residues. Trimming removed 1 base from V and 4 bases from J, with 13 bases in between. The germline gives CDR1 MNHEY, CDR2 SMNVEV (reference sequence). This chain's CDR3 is CASSLLGGDGYGYTF. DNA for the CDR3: TGTGCCAGCAGTTTATTAGGGGGAGATGGCTATGGCTACACCTTC.

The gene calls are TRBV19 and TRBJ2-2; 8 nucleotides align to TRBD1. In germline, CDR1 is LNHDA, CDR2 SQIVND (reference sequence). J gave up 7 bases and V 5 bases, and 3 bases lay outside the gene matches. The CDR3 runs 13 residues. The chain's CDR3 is CASSDRGDGELFF. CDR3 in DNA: TGTGCCAGTAGTGACAGGGGCGACGGGGAGCTGTTTTTT.

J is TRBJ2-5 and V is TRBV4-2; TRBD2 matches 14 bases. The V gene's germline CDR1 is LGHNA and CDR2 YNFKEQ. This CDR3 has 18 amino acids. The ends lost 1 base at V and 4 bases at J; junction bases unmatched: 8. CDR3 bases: TGTGCCAGCAGCCAAGGACTAGCGGGAGGGCCCGTCGTAGAGACCCAGTACTTC. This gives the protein CASSQGLAGGPVVETQYF.

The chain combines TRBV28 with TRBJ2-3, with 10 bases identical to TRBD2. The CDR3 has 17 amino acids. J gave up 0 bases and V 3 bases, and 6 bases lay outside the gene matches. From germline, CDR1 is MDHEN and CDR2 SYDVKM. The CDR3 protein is CASSLLAGATSTDTQYF. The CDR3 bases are TGTGCCAGCAGTTTGCTAGCGGGGGCGACTAGCACAGATACGCAGTATTTT.

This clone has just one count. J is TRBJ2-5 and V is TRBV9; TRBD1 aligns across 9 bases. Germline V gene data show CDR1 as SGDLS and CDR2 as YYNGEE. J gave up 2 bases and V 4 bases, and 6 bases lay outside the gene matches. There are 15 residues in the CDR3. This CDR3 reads CASSTLGQGQETQYF. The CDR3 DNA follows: TGTGCCAGCAGCACCTTAGGACAGGGGCAAGAGACCCAGTACTTC.

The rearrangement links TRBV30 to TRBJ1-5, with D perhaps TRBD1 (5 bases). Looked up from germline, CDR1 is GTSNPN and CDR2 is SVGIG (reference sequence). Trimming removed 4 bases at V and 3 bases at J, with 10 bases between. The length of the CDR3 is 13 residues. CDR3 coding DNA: TGTGCCTGGACCCAGGGTGCCAATCAGCCCCAGCATTTT. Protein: CAWTQGANQPQHF.

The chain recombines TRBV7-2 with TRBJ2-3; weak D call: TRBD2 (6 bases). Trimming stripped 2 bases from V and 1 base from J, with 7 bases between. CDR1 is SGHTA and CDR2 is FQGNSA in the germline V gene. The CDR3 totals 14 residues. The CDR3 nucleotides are TGTGCCAGCAGCTTACGCGGGGGCACAGATACGCAGTATTTT. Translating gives CASSLRGGTDTQYF. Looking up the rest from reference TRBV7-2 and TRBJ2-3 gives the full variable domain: GAGVSQSPSNKVTEKGKDVELRCDPISGHTALYWYRQSLGQGLEFLIYFQGNSAPDKSGLPSDRFSAERTGGSVSTLTIQRTQQEDSAVYLCASSLRGGTDTQYFGPGTRLTVL.

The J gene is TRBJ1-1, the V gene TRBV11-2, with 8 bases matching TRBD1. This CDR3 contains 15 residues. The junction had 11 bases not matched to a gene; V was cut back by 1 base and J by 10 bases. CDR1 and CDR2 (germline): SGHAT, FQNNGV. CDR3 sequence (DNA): TGTGCCAGCAGCTTAGTGGGACAGGCCGCGGCGCGAGCTTTCTTT. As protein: CASSLVGQAAARAFF.

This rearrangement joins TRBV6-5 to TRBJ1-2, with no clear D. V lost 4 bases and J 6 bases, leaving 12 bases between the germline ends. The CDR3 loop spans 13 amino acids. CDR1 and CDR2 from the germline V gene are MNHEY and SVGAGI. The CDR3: CASSSASPDGYTF. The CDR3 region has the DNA TGTGCCAGCAGTTCTGCGTCCCCTGATGGCTACACCTTC.

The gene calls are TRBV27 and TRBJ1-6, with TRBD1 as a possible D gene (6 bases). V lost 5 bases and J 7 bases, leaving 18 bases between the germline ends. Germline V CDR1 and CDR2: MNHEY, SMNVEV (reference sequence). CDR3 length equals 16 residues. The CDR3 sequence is CASSRPPGTNNSPLHF. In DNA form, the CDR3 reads TGTGCCAGCAGTCGGCCCCCCGGGACAAACAATTCACCCCTCCACTTT.

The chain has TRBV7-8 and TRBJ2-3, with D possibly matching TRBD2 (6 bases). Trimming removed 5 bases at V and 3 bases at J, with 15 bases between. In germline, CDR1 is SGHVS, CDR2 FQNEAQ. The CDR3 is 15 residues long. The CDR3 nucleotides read TGTGCCAGCAGCCGAGACGGGAGTTGGACAGATACGCAGTATTTT. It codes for CASSRDGSWTDTQYF. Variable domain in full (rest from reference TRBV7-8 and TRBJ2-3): GAGVSQSPRYKVAKRGQDVALRCDPISGHVSLFWYQQALGQGPEFLTYFQNEAQLDKSGLPSDRFFAERPEGSVSTLKIQRTQQEDSAVYLCASSRDGSWTDTQYFGPGTRLTVL.

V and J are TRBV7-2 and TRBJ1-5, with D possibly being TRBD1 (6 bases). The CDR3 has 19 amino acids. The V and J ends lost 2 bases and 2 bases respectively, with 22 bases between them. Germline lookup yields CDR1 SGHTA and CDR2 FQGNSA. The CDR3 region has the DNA TGTGCCAGCAGCTTAAGGGGGAAGAGGACCCCCCTGGGCAATCAGCCCCAGCATTTT. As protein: CASSLRGKRTPLGNQPQHF.

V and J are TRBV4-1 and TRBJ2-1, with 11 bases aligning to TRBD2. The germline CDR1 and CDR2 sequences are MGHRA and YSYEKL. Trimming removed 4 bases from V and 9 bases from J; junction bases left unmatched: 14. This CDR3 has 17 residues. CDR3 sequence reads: CASSPNTGLAAVGEQFF. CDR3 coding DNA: TGCGCCAGCAGCCCAAATACGGGACTAGCGGCAGTGGGTGAGCAGTTCTTC.

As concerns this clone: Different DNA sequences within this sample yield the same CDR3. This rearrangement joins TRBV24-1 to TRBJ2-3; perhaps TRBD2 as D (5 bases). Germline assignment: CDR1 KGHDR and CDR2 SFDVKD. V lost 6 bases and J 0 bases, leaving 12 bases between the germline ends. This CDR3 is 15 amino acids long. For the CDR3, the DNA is TGTGCCACCAGTCAAGGAGGACTTAGCACAGATACGCAGTATTTT. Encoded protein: CATSQGGLSTDTQYF.

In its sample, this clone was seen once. The CDR3: CASSISRTGAPYEQYF. The CDR3 DNA follows: TGTGCCAGTAGTATATCGCGGACAGGGGCCCCTTACGAGCAGTACTTC. J is TRBJ2-7 and V is TRBV19; 9 bases match TRBD1. Germline V gene data show CDR1 as LNHDA and CDR2 as SQIVND (reference sequence). CDR3 size: 16 residues. The junction had 9 bases not matched to a gene; V was cut back by 2 bases and J by 4 bases.

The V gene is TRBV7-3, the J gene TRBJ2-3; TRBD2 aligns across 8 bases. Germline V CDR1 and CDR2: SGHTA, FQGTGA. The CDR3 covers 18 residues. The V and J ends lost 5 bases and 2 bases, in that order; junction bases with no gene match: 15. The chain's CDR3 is CASSRRIGRGSTTDTQYF. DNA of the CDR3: TGTGCCAGCAGCCGTCGGATCGGGAGGGGGTCAACCACAGATACGCAGTATTTT.

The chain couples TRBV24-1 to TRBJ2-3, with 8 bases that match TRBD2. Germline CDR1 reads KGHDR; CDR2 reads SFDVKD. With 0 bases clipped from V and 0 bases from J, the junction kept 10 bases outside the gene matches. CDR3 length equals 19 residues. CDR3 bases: TGTGCCACCAGTGATTTGGGGGGGGATAGCGGGGCCAGCACAGATACGCAGTATTTT. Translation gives CATSDLGGDSGASTDTQYF.

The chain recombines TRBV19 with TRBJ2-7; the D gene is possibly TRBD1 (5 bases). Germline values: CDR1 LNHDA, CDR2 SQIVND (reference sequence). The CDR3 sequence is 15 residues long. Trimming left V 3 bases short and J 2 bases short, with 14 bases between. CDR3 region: CASSIYGDSPYEQYF. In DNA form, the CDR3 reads TGTGCCAGTAGTATTTACGGAGACAGCCCCTACGAGCAGTACTTC.

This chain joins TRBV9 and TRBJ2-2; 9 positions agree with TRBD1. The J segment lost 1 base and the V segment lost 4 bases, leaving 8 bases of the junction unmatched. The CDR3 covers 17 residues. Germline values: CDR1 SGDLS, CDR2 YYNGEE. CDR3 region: CASSTPLGQGNTGELFF. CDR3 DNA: TGTGCCAGCAGCACCCCTTTGGGACAGGGGAACACCGGGGAGCTGTTTTTT. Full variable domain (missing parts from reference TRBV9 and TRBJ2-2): DSGVTQTPKHLITATGQRVTLRCSPRSGDLSVYWYQQSLDQGLQFLIQYYNGEERAKGNILERFSAQQFPDLHSELNLSSLELGDSALYFCASSTPLGQGNTGELFFGEGSRLTVL.

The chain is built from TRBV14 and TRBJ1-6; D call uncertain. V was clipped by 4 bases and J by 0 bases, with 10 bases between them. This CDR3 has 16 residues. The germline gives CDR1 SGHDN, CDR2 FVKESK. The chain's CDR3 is CASSPGSNSYNSPLHF. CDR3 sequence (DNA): TGTGCCAGCAGCCCGGGTTCTAACTCCTATAATTCACCCCTCCACTTT.